This TCR beta chain was identified in a study of cytomegalovirus exposure and HLA in healthy donors. Study conclusions and caveats: Further analysis, carried out later, found HLA-associated TCR beta chains more clonally expanded than equally common other chains. Follow-up analysis found HLA locus-dependent TCR association rates, highest for DRB1 and lowest for HLA-C.

Notes on this clone: Its antigen is not identified.

The CDR3 is 15 residues long. With 0 bases removed from V and 4 bases from J, the gap between germline ends came to 13 bases. The germline gives CDR1 SGHRS, CDR2 YFSETQ. Donors counted as nominally healthy when sampled, yet unrecorded immune exposures were likely. Primers included in the PCR were 60 Vbeta and 13 Jbeta primers. Here immunoSEQ multiplex PCR was the method, and the copy in TCRdb shows in-frame clones only, minus some. The table shows 90,000 to 150,000 clones, with over 6.5% occurring only once. The chain couples TRBV5-1 to TRBJ2-5; D unresolved. This clonotype originated in a woman between 35 and 50 years old in good health and CMV-seropositive. The sequencing input was PBMCs. The CDR3 coding sequence is TGCGCCAGCAGCTTGGTGGCAGGTCCTTTAGAGACCCAGTACTTC. Protein sequence: CASSLVAGPLETQYF.